The rows below give T cell receptor beta chains drawn from one sample of a study of T cell repertoires in cytomegalovirus infection. TCRdb re-derived calls from the reads in MiXCR, one entry per CDR3 protein. Of roughly 120,000 distinct CDR3 sequences listed, about 31% were seen once; the top ten hold 58%. These TCRs are of unknown antigen specificity. The specimen comprised CD8+ T cells from cultured PBMCs, sampled from culture after CMV antigen stimulation. These receptors were taken from a human donor in good health (CMV status not recorded). Some clones in this sample may be carry-over from other donors' samples. Both conserved end residues are part of each CDR3. A D gene is named only where the DNA matches it firmly. Clone size is shown for a subset of rows, as once, few, many or a class of expanded clone.

TRBD2 few TRBJ2-2 TRBV6-6 TGTGCCAGCAGCTCTCTAGCGGGGGATCCCGGGGAGCTGTTTTTT CASSSLAGDPGELFF
- many TRBJ1-6 TRBV6-2/TRBV6-3 TGTGCCAGCACTCTACTACTCGGACAGCCCAATTCACCCCTCCACTTT CASTLLLGQPNSPLHF
- - TRBJ2-2 TRBV4-2 TGTGCCAGCAGCCAAGTGGCGGAAAACACCGGGGAGCTGTTTTTT CASSQVAENTGELFF
- few TRBJ2-2 TRBV7-9 TGTGCCAGCAGCCCGCCGGGACCGACAAAGAACACCGGGGAGCTGTTTTTT CASSPPGPTKNTGELFF
TRBD2 - TRBJ2-1 TRBV7-8 TGTGCCAGCAGCTCCCTTCTTGGGGGGGGATACAATGAGCAGTTCTTC CASSSLLGGGYNEQFF
- - TRBJ2-1 TRBV2 TGTGCCAGCAGTGTGGGGATAGGAGGGGGGGACAATGAGCAGTTCTTC CASSVGIGGGDNEQFF
TRBD2 many TRBJ2-3 TRBV7-9 TGTGCCAGCAGCTTTACAACTAGCGGGGGGGCCAAGCGCACAGATACGCAGTATTTT CASSFTTSGGAKRTDTQYF
- - TRBJ2-1 TRBV12-5 TGTGCCTCCCACGATCGGGCCTTCCTCAATGAGCAGTTCTTC CASHDRAFLNEQFF
TRBD2 many TRBJ2-1 TRBV7-6 TGTGCCAGCAGCTCTCTAGCGGGGGGGCTCTACAATGAGCAGTTCTTC CASSSLAGGLYNEQFF
- few TRBJ1-1 TRBV7-6 TGTGCCAGCAGCTCCGTGAACACTGAAGCTTTCTTT CASSSVNTEAFF
- few TRBJ2-2 TRBV18 TGTGCCAGCTCACCAGAAGACGGGCTTGACACCGGGGAGCTGTTTTTT CASSPEDGLDTGELFF
- few TRBJ1-3 TRBV5-1 TGCGCCAGCAGCTTGGGGTCGGTCTCTGGAAACACCATATATTTT CASSLGSVSGNTIYF
- - TRBJ2-7 TRBV5-4 TGTGCCAGCAGCGGCTTCCAGGACGAGCAGTACTTC CASSGFQDEQYF
TRBD2 - TRBJ2-3 TRBV11-3 TGTGCCAGCAGCACCCGCGGGGGGGCCCCAGATACGCAGTATTTT CASSTRGGAPDTQYF
TRBD2 - TRBJ2-5 TRBV4-1 TGCGCCAGCAGCCAAGAAATCCGGGGGCGGGGGGACCAAGAGACCCAGTACTTC CASSQEIRGRGDQETQYF
- - TRBJ1-4 TRBV7-9 TGTGCCAGCAGCGGGAACAGTTATGGGGACCGAGCAGAAAAACTGTTTTTT CASSGNSYGDRAEKLFF
- - TRBJ2-3 TRBV5-4 TGTGCCAGCAGCTTGGGGGCCGCAGATACGCAGTATTTT CASSLGAADTQYF
- - TRBJ2-7 TRBV7-9 TGTGCCAGCAGCTATATCGGTAGTTCCAGAAACTACGAGCAGTACTTC CASSYIGSSRNYEQYF
TRBD1 many TRBJ1-5 TRBV7-2 TGTGCCAGCAGCGCCGGGATCTACAGGGGGCGCCGCCATCAGCCCCAGCATTTT CASSAGIYRGRRHQPQHF
- few TRBJ2-6 TRBV7-8 TGTGCCAGCGGCTACCGCGCTGGGGCCAACGTCCTGACTTTC CASGYRAGANVLTF
- - TRBJ2-7 TRBV5-1 TGCGCCAGCCGAACAGGGCCATCCTACGAGCAGTACTTC CASRTGPSYEQYF
- - TRBJ2-3 TRBV28 TGTGCCAGTAATTCAAGGAGGGCCTCCGGCACAGATACGCAGTATTTT CASNSRRASGTDTQYF
- - TRBJ1-2 TRBV4-3 TGCGCCAGCAGCCAAGATAGAAGAGGGTTCTATGGCTACACCTTC CASSQDRRGFYGYTF
TRBD1 - TRBJ1-4 TRBV7-6 TGTGCCAGCAGCCCGACGGACAGGAGGCTTAATGAAAAACTGTTTTTT CASSPTDRRLNEKLFF
- - TRBJ1-3 TRBV11-1 TGTGCCAGCAGCTTAGCGCGGCGGAGCTCTGGAAACACCATATATTTT CASSLARRSSGNTIYF
- - TRBJ1-3 TRBV11-2 TGTGCCAGCAGCACCCCACAGGACCTCTCCCCTCATTCTGGAAACACCATATATTTT CASSTPQDLSPHSGNTIYF
TRBD2 - TRBJ2-3 TRBV20-1 TGCAGTGCTAGACCCCCCGCCGGACTAGCGGGGGGGCTAGGGACAGATACGCAGTATTTT CSARPPAGLAGGLGTDTQYF
- few TRBJ2-3 TRBV12-3/TRBV12-4 TGTGCCAGCAGTTTCGCCCTGGGAGATACGCAGTATTTT CASSFALGDTQYF